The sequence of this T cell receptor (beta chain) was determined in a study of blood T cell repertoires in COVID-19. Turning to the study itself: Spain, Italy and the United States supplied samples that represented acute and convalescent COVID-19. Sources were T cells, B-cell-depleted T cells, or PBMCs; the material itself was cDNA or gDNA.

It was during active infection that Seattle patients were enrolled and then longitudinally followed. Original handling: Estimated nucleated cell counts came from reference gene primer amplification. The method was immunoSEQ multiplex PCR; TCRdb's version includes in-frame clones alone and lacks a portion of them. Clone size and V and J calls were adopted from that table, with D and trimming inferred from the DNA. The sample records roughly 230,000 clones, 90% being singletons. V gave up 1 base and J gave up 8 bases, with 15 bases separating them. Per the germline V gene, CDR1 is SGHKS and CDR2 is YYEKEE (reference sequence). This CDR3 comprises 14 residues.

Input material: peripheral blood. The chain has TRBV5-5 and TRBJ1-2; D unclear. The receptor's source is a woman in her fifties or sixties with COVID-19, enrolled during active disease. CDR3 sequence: CASSLSRTTEGYTF. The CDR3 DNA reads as TGTGCCAGCAGCTTGTCACGGACTACCGAAGGCTACACCTTC.